This TCR beta chain derives from a study of shared clonotypes between healthy human individuals. CD4+ cell separation produced CD45RA+ naive and CD45RA-negative memory subsets. Looked up from germline, CDR1 is SGHVS and CDR2 is FQNEAQ. The CDR3 runs to 14 residues. The V gene lost 2 bases and the J gene lost 8 bases, with 15 bases spanning the gap. Overall study results and limits: The four-donor shared clonotypes exceeded non-shared clonotypes in generation probability, with non-shared ones scoring lower.

On this clone: Its antigen is not identified.

At a deep level, the assay was run. Authors' processing steps: Filtering differed, since immunoSEQ gave only junction sequences and no quality scores. Libraries were prepared by immunoSEQ multiplex PCR; TCRdb keeps only in-frame clonotypes and omits some of them. V and J calls and clone size come straight from that table; D and trimming were deduced from the DNA. Of more than 200,000 clones listed, just over 65% were seen once; the top ten hold 11%. Material: memory CD4+ T cells sorted from blood. The subset was: CD45RA-negative fraction. This TCR was recovered from a man aged 25 to 40 in good health. The genes are TRBV7-8 and TRBJ1-2, with D possibly being TRBD1 (6 bases). The CDR3 here is CASSLSPGAGGYTF. The CDR3 coding sequence is TGTGCCAGCAGCTTATCCCCGGGGGCGGGGGGCTACACCTTC.